This TCR beta chain is drawn from a study of cytomegalovirus exposure and HLA in healthy donors. Study-wide points: A classifier reportedly called cytomegalovirus status with high sensitivity and specificity. Earlier analysis looked at TCR beta V segments, and most were productive about 87% or about 30% of the time.

A multiplex PCR was run with 60 Vbeta primers and 13 Jbeta primers. Only in-frame clones appear in the TCRdb table, and some are missing; sequencing was by immunoSEQ multiplex PCR. The data contain under 200,000 clones, 75% to 80% of them singletons. A word on this clone: Its antigen is as yet unknown.

Germline lookup yields CDR1 GTSNPN and CDR2 SVGIG (reference sequence). The CDR3 covers 14 residues. The V gene end was trimmed by 5 bases and the J gene end by 7 bases; junction bases not matched to a gene: 7. The sequence came from a woman aged 40 to 50 in good health and CMV-seropositive. This rearrangement joins TRBV30 to TRBJ2-3, with TRBD2 matching 12 bases. Specimen: PBMCs. Written as DNA, the CDR3 is TGTGCCTGGCGACTAGCGGGGGCCTCATATACGCAGTATTTT. It translates to CAWRLAGASYTQYF.